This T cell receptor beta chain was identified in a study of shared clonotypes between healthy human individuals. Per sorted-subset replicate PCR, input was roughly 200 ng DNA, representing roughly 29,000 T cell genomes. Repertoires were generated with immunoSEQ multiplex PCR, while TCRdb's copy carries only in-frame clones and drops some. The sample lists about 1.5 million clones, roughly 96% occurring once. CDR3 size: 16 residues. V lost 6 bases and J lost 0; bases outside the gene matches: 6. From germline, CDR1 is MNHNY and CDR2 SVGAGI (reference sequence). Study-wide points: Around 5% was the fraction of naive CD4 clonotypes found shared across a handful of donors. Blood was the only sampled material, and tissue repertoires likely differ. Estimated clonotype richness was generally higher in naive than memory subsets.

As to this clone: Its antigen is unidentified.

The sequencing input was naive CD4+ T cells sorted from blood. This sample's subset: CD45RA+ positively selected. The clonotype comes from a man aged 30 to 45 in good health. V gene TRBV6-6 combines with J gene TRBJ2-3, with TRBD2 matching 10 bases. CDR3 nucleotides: TGTGCCAGCAGGGTAGCGGGAGGTACGAGCACAGATACGCAGTATTTT. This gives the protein CASRVAGGTSTDTQYF.